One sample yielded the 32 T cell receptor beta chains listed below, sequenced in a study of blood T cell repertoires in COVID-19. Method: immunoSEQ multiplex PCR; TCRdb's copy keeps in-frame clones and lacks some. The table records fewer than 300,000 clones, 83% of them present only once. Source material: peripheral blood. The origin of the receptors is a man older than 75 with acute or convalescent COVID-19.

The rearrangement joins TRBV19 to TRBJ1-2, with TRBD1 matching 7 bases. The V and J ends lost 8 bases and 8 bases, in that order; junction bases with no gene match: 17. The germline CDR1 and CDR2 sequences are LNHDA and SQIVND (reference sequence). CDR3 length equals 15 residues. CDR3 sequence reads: CASFDRDRAFEGYTF. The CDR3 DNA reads TGTGCCAGTTTCGACCGGGACAGAGCTTTTGAAGGCTACACCTTC.

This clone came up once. CDR3 sequence: CASSSGLAGGIDTQYF. The CDR3 DNA reads TGCGCCAGCAGCTCAGGACTAGCGGGAGGGATTGATACGCAGTATTTT. The V and J genes are TRBV5-1 and TRBJ2-3; 15 bases agree with TRBD2. This CDR3 is 16 amino acids long. V lost 3 bases to trimming and J lost 6 bases; unmatched junction nucleotides: 5. Germline V gene sequence: CDR1 SGHRS, CDR2 YFSETQ.

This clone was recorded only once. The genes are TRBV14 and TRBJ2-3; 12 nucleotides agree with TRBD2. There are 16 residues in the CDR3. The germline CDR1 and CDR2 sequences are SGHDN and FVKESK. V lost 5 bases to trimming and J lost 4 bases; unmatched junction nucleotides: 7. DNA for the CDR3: TGTGCCAGCAGCTATCGACTAGCGGGAGTGGCAGATACGCAGTATTTT. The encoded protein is CASSYRLAGVADTQYF.

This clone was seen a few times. The CDR3 nucleotides are TGTGCCAGTAGTATAGTGGCAGCGAACTATGGCTACACCTTC. It is translated as CASSIVAANYGYTF. The chain carries TRBV19 and TRBJ1-2, with D unresolved. The germline V and J ends were trimmed by 1 base and 2 bases, with 8 bases remaining between them. CDR3 length: 14 amino acids. Per the germline V gene, CDR1 is LNHDA and CDR2 is SQIVND (reference sequence).

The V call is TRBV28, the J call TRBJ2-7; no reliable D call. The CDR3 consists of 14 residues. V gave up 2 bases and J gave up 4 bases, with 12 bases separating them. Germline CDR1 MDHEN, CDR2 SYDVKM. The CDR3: CASSLRGMWYEQYF. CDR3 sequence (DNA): TGTGCCAGCAGTTTAAGAGGTATGTGGTACGAGCAGTACTTC.

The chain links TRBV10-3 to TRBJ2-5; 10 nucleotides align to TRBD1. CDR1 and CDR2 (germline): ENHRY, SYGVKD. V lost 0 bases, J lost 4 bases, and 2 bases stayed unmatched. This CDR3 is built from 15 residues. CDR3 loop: CAISESGTGAETQYF. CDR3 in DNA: TGTGCCATCAGTGAGTCCGGGACAGGGGCAGAGACCCAGTACTTC.

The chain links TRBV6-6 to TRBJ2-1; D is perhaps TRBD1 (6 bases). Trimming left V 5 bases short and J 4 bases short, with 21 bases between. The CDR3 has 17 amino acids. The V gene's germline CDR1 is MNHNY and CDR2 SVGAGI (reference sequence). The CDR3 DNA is TGTGCCAGCAGTCTCTCGCCAACAGGGATTCAGTACAATGAGCAGTTCTTC. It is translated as CASSLSPTGIQYNEQFF.

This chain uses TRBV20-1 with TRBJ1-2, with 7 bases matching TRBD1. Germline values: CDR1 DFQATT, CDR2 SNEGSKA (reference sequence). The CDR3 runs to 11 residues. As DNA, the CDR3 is TGCAAAATACAGGGGAACTATGGCTACACCTTC. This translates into CKIQGNYGYTF.

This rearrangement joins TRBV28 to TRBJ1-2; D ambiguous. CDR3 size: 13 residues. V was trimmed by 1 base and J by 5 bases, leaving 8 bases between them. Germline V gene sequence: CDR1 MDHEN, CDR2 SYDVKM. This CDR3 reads CASSLSPGYGYTF. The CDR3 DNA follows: TGTGCCAGCAGTTTATCCCCGGGGTATGGCTACACCTTC.

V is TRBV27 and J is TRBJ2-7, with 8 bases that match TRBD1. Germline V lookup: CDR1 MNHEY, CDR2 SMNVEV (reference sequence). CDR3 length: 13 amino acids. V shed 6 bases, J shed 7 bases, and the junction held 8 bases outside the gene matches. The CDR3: CASSDRTGGEQYF. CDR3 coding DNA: TGTGCCAGCAGCGACCGAACAGGGGGAGAGCAGTACTTC.

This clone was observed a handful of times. Here the CDR3 DNA reads TGTGCCAGCAGGTGGGAACAGGATCAGCCCCAGCATTTT. Translated: CASRWEQDQPQHF. The chain couples TRBV2 to TRBJ1-5; D is possibly TRBD1 (5 bases). This CDR3 contains 13 residues. The germline V gene encodes CDR1 SNHLY and CDR2 FYNNEI. V lost 6 bases and J 5 bases, leaving 11 bases between the germline ends.

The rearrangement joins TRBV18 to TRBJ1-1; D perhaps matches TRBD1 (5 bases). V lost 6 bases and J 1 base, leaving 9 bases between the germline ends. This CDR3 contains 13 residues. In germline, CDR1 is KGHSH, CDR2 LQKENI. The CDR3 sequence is CASSPGQNTEAFF. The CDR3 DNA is TGTGCCAGCTCCCCAGGACAGAACACTGAAGCTTTCTTT.

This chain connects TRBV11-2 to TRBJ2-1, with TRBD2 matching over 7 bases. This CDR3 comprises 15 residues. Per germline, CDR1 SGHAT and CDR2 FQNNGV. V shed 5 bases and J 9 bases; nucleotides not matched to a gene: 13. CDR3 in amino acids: CASSVRMGGDAEQFF. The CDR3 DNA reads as TGTGCCAGCAGCGTACGGATGGGGGGGGACGCTGAGCAGTTCTTC.

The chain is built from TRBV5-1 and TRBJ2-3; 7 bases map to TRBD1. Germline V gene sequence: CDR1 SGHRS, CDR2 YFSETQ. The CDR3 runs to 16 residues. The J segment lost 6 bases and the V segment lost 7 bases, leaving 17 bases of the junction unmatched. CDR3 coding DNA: TGCGCCAGCCGAGAATGGACGCTCCGGGGACAGGATACGCAGTATTTT. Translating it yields CASREWTLRGQDTQYF.

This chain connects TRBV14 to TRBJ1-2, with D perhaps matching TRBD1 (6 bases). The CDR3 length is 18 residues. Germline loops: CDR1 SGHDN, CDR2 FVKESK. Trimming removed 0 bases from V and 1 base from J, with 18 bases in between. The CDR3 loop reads CASSQEGTWGVGNYGYTF. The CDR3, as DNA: TGTGCCAGCAGCCAAGAAGGGACATGGGGAGTCGGTAACTATGGCTACACCTTC.

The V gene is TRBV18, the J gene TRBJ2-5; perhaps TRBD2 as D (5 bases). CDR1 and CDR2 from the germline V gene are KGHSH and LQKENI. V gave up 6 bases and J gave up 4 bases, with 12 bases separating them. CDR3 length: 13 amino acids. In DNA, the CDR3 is TGTGCCAGCTCCCCAGTTGAGGGAGAGACCCAGTACTTC. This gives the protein CASSPVEGETQYF.

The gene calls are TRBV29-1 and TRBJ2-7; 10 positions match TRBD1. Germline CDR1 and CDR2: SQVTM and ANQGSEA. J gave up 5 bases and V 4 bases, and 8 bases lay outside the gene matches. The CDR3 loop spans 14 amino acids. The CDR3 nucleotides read TGCAGCGTTGTAACGGGGGGACAGGGGAACGAGCAGTACTTC. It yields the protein CSVVTGGQGNEQYF.

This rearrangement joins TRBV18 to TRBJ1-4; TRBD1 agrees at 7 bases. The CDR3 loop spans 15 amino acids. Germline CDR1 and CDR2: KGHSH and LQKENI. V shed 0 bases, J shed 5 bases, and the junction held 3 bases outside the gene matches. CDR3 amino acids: CASSPPGQLNEKLFF. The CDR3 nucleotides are TGTGCCAGCTCACCACCGGGACAGCTCAATGAAAAACTGTTTTTT.

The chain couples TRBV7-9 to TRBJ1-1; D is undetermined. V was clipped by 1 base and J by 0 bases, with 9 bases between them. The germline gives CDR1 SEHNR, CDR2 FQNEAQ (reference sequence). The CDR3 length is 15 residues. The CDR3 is CASSLGAGVNTEAFF. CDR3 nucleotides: TGTGCCAGCAGCTTAGGCGCGGGAGTGAACACTGAAGCTTTCTTT.

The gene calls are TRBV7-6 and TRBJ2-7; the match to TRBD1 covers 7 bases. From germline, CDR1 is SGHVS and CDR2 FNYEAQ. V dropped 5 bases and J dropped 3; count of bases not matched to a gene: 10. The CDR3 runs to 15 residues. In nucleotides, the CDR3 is TGTGCCAGCAGCGCCAGACAGGGATCGGGCTACGAGCAGTACTTC. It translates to CASSARQGSGYEQYF.

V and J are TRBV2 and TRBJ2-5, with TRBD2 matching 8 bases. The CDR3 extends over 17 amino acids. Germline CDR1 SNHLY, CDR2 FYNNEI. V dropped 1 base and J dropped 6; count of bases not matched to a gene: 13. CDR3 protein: CASSEGSGGGGLKTQYF. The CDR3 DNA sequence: TGTGCCAGCAGTGAAGGGAGCGGGGGAGGAGGCCTGAAGACCCAGTACTTC.

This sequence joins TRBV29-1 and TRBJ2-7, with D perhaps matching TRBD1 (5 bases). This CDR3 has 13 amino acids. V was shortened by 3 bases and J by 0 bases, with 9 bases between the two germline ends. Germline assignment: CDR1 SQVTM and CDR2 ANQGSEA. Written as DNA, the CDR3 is TGCAGCGTTGAGACAGTTGGCTCCTACGAGCAGTACTTC. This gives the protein CSVETVGSYEQYF.

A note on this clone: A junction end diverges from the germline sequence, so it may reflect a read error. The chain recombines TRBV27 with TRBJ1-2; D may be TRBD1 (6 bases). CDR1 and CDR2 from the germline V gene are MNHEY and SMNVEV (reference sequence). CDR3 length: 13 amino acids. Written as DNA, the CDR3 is TGTGCCAGCAGTACCTCCTCGGGGGGACAACGCCTCTTC. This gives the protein CASSTSSGGQRLF.

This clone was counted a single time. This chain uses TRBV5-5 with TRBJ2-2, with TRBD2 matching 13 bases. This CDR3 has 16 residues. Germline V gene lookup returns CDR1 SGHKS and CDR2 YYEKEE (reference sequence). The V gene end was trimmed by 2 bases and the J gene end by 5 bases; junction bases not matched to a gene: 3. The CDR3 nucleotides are TGTGCCAGCAGCTTTAGGGGACTAGCGGGGACCGGGGAGCTGTTTTTT. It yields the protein CASSFRGLAGTGELFF.

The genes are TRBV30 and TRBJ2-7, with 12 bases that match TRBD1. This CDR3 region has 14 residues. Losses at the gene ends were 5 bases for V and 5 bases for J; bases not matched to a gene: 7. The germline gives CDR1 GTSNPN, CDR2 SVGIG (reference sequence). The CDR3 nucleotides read TGTGCCTGGGAAGGGACAGGGGGCATCAACGAGCAGTACTTC. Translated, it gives CAWEGTGGINEQYF.

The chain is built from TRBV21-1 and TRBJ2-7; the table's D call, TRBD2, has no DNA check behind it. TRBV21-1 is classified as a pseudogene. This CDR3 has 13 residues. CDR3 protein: CASSAIATYEQYF. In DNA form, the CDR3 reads TGTGCCAGCAGCGCAATAGCTACCTACGAGCAGTACTTC.

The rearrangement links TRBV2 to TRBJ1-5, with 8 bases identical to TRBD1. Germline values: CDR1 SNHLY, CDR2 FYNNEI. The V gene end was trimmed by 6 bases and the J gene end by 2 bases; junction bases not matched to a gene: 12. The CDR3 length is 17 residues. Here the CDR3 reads CASSEETRGLGNQPQHF. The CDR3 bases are TGTGCCAGCAGCGAGGAGACCAGGGGGCTCGGCAATCAGCCCCAGCATTTT.

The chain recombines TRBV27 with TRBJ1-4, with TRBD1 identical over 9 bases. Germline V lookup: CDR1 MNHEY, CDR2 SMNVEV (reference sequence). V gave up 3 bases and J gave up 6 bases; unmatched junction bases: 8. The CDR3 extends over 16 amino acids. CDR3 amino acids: CASSFSLTGGDEKLFF. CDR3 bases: TGTGCCAGCAGTTTTTCCTTGACAGGGGGTGATGAAAAACTGTTTTTT.

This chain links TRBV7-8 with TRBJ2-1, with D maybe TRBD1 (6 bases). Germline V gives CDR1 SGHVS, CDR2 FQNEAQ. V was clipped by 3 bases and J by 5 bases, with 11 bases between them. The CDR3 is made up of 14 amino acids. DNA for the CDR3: TGTGCCAGCAGCTTCGGACAGTCCAACAATGAGCAGTTCTTC. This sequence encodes CASSFGQSNNEQFF. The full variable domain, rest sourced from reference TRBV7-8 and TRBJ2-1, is GAGVSQSPRYKVAKRGQDVALRCDPISGHVSLFWYQQALGQGPEFLTYFQNEAQLDKSGLPSDRFFAERPEGSVSTLKIQRTQQEDSAVYLCASSFGQSNNEQFFGPGTRLTVL.

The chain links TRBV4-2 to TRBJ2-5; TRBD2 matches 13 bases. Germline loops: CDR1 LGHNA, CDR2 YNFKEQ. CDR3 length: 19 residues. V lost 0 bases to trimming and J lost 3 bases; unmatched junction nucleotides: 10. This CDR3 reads CASSQESLTGLAGKETQYF. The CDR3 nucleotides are TGTGCCAGCAGCCAAGAATCCCTCACGGGACTAGCGGGAAAAGAGACCCAGTACTTC.

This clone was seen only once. CDR3 DNA: TGTGCCAGCAGTTTAACTAGTCGCTACGAGCAGTACTTC. Protein product: CASSLTSRYEQYF. The rearrangement joins TRBV27 to TRBJ2-7, with D possibly being TRBD2 (5 bases). V was shortened by 2 bases and J by 3 bases, with 8 bases between the two germline ends. CDR3 length: 13 residues. CDR1 is MNHEY and CDR2 is SMNVEV in the germline V gene (reference sequence).

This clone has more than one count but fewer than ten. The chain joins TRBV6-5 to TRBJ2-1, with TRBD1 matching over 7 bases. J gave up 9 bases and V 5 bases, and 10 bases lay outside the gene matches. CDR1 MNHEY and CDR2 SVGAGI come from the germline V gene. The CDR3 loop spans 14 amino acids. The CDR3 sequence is CASSRSDREGEQFF. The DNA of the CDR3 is TGTGCCAGCAGTAGGTCCGACAGGGAAGGTGAGCAGTTCTTC.